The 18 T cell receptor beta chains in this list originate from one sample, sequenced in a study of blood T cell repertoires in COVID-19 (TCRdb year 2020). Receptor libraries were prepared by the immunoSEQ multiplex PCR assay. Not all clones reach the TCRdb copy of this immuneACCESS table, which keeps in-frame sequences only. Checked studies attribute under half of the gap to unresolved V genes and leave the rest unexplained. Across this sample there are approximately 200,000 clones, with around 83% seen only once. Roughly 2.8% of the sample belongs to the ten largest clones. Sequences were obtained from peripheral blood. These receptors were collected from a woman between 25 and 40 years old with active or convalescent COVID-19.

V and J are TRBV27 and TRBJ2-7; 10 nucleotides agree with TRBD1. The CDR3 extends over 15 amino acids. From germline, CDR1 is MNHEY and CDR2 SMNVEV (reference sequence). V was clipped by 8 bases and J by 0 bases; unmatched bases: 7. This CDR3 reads CASLTRTGGSYEQYF. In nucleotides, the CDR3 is TGTGCCAGCCTTACTAGGACAGGGGGCTCCTACGAGCAGTACTTC.

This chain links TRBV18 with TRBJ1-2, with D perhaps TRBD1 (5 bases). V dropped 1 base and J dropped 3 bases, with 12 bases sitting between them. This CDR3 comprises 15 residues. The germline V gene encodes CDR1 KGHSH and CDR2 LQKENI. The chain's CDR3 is CASSPQKGQDYGYTF. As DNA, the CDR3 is TGTGCCAGCTCACCACAGAAGGGGCAGGACTATGGCTACACCTTC.

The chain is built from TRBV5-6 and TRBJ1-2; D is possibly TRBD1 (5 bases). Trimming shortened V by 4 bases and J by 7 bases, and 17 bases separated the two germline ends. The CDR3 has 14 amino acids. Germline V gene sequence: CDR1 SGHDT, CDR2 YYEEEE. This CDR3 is CASSIVPRRGGYTF. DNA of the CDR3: TGTGCCAGCAGCATAGTCCCCAGGAGGGGTGGCTACACCTTC.

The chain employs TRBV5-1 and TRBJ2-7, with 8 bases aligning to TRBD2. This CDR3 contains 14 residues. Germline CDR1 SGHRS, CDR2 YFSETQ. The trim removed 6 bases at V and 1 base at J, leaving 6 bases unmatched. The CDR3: CASTTGGGSYEQYF. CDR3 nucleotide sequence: TGCGCCAGCACCACCGGGGGGGGTTCCTACGAGCAGTACTTC.

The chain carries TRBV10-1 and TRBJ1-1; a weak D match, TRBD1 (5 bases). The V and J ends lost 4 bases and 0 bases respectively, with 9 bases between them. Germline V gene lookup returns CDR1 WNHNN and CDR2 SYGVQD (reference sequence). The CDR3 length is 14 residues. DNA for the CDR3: TGCGCCAGCAGTGGGGGCGCGCTGAACACTGAAGCTTTCTTT. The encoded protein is CASSGGALNTEAFF.

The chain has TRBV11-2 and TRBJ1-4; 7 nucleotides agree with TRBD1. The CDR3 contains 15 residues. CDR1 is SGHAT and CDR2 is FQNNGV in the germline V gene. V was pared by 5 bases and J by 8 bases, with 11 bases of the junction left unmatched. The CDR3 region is CASSPPRDSPEKLFF. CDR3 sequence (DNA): TGTGCCAGCAGCCCGCCCCGGGACAGCCCCGAAAAACTGTTTTTT.

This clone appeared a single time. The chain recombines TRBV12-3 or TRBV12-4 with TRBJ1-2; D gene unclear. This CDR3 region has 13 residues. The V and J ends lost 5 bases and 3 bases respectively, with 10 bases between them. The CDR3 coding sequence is TGTGCCAGCAGTCCCAGACAAGACTATGGCTACACCTTC. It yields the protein CASSPRQDYGYTF.

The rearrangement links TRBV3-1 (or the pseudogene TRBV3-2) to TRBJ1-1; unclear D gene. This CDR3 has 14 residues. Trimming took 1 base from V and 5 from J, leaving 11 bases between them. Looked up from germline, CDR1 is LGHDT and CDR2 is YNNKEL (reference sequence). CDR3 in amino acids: CASSQVGSGTEAFF. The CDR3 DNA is TGTGCCAGCAGCCAAGTTGGGTCCGGGACTGAAGCTTTCTTT.

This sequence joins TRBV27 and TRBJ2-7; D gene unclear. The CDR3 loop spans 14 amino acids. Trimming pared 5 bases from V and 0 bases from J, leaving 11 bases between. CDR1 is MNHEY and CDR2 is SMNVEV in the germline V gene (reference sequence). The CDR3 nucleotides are TGTGCCAGCAGTACTGGAAGGAGCTCCTACGAGCAGTACTTC. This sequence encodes CASSTGRSSYEQYF.

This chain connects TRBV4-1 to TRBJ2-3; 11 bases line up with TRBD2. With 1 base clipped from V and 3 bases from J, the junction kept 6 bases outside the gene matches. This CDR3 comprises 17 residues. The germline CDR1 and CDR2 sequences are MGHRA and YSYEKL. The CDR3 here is CASSQVATSGITDTQYF. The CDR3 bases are TGCGCCAGCAGCCAAGTTGCGACTAGCGGGATAACAGATACGCAGTATTTT.

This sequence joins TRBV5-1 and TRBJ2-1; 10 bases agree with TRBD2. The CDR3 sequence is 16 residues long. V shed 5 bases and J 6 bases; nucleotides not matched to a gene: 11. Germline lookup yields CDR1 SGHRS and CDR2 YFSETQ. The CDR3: CASRFPGLAGVNEQFF. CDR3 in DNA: TGCGCCAGCAGATTCCCCGGGCTAGCGGGGGTCAATGAGCAGTTCTTC. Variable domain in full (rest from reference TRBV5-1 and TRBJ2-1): KAGVTQTPRYLIKTRGQQVTLSCSPISGHRSVSWYQQTPGQGLQFLFEYFSETQRNKGNFPGRFSGRQFSNSRSEMNVSTLELGDSALYLCASRFPGLAGVNEQFFGPGTRLTVL.

The CDR3 loop reads CASSHSGTVGEEAFF. DNA for the CDR3: TGCGCCAGCAGCCACTCCGGGACAGTGGGGGAGGAAGCTTTCTTT. V usage is TRBV5-1 and J usage is TRBJ1-1; 7 bases align to TRBD1. There are 15 residues in the CDR3. The V segment lost 4 bases and the J segment 8 bases; nucleotides outside the gene matches: 14. Germline CDR1 is SGHRS and CDR2 is YFSETQ.

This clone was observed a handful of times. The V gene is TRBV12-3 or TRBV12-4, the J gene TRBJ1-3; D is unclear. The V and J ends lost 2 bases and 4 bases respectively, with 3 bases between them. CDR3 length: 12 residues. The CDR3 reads CASSLQGNTIYF. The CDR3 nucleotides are TGTGCCAGCAGTTTACAGGGAAACACCATATATTTT.

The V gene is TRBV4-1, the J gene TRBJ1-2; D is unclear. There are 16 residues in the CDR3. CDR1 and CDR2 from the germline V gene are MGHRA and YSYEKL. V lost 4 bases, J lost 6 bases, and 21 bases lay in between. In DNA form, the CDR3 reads TGCGCCAGCAGCCGTTTGGCCCCCGGGTTATCACATGGCTACACCTTC. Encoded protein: CASSRLAPGLSHGYTF.

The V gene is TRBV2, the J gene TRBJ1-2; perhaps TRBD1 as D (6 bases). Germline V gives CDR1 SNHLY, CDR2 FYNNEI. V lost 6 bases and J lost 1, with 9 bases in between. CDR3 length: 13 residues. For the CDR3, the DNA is TGTGCCAGCAGCTCACAGGGTAACTATGGCTACACCTTC. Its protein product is CASSSQGNYGYTF.

The DNA of the CDR3 is TGTGCCAGCTCACATAAACCCTGGGACAGGACCTACGAGCAGTACTTC. Encoded protein: CASSHKPWDRTYEQYF. This rearrangement joins TRBV18 to TRBJ2-7, with TRBD1 matching over 8 bases. The CDR3 sequence is 16 residues long. Germline CDR1 and CDR2: KGHSH and LQKENI. Trimming cost V 4 bases and J 2 bases; bases outside gene matches: 10. The entire variable domain, with the rest obtained from reference TRBV18 and TRBJ2-7, is as follows: NAGVMQNPRHLVRRRGQEARLRCSPMKGHSHVYWYRQLPEEGLKFMVYLQKENIIDESGMPKERFSAEFPKEGPSILRIQQVVRGDSAAYFCASSHKPWDRTYEQYFGPGTRLTVT.

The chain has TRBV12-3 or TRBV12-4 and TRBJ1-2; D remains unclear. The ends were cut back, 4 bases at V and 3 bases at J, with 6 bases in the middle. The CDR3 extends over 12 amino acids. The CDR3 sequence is CASSSGDYGYTF. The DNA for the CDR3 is TGTGCCAGCAGTTCCGGGGACTATGGCTACACCTTC.

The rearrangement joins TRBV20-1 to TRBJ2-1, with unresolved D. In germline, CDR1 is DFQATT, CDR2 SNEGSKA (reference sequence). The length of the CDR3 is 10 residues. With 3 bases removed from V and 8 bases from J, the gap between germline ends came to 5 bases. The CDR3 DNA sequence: TGCAGTGCTAGTTTAGATGAGCAGTTCTTC. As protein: CSASLDEQFF.